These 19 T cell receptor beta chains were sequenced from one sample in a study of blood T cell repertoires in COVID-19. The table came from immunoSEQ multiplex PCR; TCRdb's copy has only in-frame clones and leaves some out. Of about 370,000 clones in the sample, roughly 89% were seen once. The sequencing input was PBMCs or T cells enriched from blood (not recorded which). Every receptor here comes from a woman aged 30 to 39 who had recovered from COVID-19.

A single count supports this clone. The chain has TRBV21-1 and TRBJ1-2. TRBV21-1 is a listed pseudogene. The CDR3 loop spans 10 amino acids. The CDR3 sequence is CGGVNYGYTF. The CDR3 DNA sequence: TGCGGGGGGGTTAACTATGGCTACACCTTC.

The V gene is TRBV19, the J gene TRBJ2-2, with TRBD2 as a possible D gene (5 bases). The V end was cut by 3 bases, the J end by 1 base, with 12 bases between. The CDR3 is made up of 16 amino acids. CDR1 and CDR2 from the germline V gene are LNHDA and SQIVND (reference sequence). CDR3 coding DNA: TGTGCCAGTAGTATCACTAGTCCGCTGAACACCGGGGAGCTGTTTTTT. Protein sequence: CASSITSPLNTGELFF.

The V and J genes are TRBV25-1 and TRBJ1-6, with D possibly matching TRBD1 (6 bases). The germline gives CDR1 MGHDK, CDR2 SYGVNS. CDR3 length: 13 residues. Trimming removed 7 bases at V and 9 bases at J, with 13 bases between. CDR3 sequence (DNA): TGTGCCAGCACTCCGGGACAAACTTCACCCCTCCACTTT. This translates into CASTPGQTSPLHF.

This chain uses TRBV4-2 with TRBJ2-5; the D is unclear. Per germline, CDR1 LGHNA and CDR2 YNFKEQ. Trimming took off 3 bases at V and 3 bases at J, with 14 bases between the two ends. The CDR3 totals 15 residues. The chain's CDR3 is CASSQFRRHEETQYF. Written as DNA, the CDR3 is TGTGCCAGCAGCCAGTTCCGGCGGCATGAAGAGACCCAGTACTTC.

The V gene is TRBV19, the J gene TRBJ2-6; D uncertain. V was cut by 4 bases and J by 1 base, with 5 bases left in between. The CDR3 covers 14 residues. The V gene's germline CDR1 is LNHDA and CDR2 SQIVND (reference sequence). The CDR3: CASSSGSGANVLTF. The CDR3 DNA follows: TGTGCCAGTAGTAGCGGATCTGGGGCCAACGTCCTGACTTTC.

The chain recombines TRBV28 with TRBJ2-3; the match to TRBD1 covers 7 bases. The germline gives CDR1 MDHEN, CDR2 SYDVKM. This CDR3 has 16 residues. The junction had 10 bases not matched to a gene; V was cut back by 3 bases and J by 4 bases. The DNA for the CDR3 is TGTGCCAGCAGTTTCCGTACAGGGGTTTCATCAGATACGCAGTATTTT. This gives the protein CASSFRTGVSSDTQYF.

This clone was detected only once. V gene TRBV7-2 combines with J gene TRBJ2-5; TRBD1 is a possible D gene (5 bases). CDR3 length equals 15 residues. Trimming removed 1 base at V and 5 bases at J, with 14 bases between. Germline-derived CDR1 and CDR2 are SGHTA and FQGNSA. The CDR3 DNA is TGTGCCAGCAGCTTAGTGGCAGGGAAGGAGGAGACCCAGTACTTC. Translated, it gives CASSLVAGKEETQYF.

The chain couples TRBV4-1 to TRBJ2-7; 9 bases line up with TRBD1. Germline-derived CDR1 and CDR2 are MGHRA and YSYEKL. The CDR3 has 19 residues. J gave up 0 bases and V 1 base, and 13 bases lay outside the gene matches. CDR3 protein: CASSQARDRALESSYEQYF. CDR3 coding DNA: TGCGCCAGCAGCCAAGCCCGGGACAGGGCCCTCGAGAGCTCCTACGAGCAGTACTTC.

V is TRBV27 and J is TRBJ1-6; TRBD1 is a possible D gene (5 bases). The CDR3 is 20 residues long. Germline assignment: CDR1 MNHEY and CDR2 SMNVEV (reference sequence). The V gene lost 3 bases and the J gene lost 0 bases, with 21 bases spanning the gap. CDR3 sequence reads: CASSFKMWEGPSSYNSPLHF. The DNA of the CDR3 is TGTGCCAGCAGTTTCAAGATGTGGGAGGGGCCAAGCTCCTATAATTCACCCCTCCACTTT.

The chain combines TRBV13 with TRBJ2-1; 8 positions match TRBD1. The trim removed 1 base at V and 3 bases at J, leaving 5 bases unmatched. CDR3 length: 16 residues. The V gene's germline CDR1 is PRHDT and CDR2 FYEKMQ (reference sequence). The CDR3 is CASSLEAGGLYNEQFF. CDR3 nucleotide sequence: TGTGCCAGCAGCTTAGAGGCAGGGGGCCTCTACAATGAGCAGTTCTTC.

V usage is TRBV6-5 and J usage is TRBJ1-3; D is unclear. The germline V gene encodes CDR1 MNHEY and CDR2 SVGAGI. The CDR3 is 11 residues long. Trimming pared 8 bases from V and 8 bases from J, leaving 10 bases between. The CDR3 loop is CASSVPDTIYF. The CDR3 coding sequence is TGTGCCAGCTCCGTTCCGGACACCATATATTTT.

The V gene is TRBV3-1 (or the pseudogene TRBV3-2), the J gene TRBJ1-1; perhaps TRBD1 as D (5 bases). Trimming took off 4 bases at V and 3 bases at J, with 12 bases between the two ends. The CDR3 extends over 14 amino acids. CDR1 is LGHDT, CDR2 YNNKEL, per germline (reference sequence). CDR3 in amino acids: CASSRPGFDTEAFF. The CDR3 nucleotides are TGTGCCAGCAGCCGGCCAGGGTTTGACACTGAAGCTTTCTTT.

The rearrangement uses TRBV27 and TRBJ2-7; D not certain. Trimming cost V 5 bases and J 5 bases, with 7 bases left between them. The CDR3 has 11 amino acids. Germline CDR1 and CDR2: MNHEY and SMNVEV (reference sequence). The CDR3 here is CASSQQDEQYF. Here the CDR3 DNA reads TGTGCCAGCAGTCAACAAGACGAGCAGTACTTC.

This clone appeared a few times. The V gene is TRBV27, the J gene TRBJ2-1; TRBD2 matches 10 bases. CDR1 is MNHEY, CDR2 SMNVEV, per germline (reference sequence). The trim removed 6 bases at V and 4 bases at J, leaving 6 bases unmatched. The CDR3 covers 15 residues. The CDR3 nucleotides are TGTGCCAGCAGGGAGCGGGAGGGCCCTTACAATGAGCAGTTCTTC. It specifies CASREREGPYNEQFF.

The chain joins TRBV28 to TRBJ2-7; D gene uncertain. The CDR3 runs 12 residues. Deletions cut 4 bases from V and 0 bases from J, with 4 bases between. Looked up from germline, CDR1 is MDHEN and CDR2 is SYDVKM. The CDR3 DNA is TGTGCCAGCAGTTCCCGCTCCTACGAGCAGTACTTC. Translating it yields CASSSRSYEQYF.

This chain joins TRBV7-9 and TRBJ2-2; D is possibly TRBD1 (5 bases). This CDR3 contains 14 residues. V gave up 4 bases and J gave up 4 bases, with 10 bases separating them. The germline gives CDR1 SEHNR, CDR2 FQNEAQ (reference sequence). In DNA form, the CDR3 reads TGTGCCAGCAGCTCAACGACAGTCACCGGGGAGCTGTTTTTT. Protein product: CASSSTTVTGELFF.

CDR3 DNA: TGTGCCAGCAGCGTAGAGTCGACAGGGCTTGGCTACACCTTC. It yields the protein CASSVESTGLGYTF. The genes are TRBV9 and TRBJ1-2; 7 positions match TRBD1. Trimming took 0 bases from V and 7 from J; bases not matched to a gene: 6. This CDR3 contains 14 residues. The germline CDR1 and CDR2 sequences are SGDLS and YYNGEE. The full variable domain, completed using reference TRBV9 and TRBJ1-2, is DSGVTQTPKHLITATGQRVTLRCSPRSGDLSVYWYQQSLDQGLQFLIQYYNGEERAKGNILERFSAQQFPDLHSELNLSSLELGDSALYFCASSVESTGLGYTFGSGTRLTVV.

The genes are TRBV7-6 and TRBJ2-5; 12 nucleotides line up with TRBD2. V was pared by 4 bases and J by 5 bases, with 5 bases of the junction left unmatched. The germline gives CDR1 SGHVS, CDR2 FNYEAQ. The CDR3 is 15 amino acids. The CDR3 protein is CASSSLAGGLETQYF. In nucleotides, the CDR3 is TGTGCCAGCAGCTCACTAGCGGGAGGTTTGGAGACCCAGTACTTC.

DNA for the CDR3: TGTGCCACCAGACCCGGACAGGGGGCAGGAACCGGGGAGCTGTTTTTT. Translation: CATRPGQGAGTGELFF. The chain recombines TRBV24-1 with TRBJ2-2; 11 nucleotides line up with TRBD1. From germline, CDR1 is KGHDR and CDR2 SFDVKD. Germline trimming cut 7 bases from V and 5 bases from J; bases unmatched to any gene: 8. This CDR3 region has 16 residues.